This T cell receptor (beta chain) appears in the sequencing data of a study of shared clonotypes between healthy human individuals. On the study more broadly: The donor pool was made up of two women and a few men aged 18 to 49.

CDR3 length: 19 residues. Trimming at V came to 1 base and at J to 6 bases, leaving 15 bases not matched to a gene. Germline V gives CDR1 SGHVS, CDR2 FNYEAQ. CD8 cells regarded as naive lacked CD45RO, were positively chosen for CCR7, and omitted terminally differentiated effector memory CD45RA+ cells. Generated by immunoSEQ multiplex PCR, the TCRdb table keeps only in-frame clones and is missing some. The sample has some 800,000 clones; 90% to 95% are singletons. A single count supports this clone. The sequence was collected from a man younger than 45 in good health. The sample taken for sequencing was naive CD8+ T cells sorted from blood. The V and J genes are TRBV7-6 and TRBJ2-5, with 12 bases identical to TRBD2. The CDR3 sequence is CASSLGTSGALDVFQTQYF. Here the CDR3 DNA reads TGTGCCAGCAGCTTAGGGACTAGCGGGGCCCTTGACGTATTCCAGACCCAGTACTTC.